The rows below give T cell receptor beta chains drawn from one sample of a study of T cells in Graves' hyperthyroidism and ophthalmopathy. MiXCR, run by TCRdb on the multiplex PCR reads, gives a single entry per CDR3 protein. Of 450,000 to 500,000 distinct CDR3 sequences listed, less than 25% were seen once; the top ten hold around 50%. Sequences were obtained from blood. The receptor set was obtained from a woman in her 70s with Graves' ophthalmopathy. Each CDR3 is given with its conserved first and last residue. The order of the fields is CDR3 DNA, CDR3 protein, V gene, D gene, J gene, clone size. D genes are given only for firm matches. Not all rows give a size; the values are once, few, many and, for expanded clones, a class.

TGTGCCAGCAGCCGGACAGGGTCCTACGAGCAGTACTTC,CASSRTGSYEQYF,TRBV7-2,TRBD1,TRBJ2-7,many
TGTGCCAGCAGCTTGGGACAGGTCTCCCAGCCCCAGCATTTT,CASSLGQVSQPQHF,TRBV6-1,TRBD1,TRBJ1-5,many
TGTGCCAGCAGCTTAGTAGGACAAGGCCTAAGCTCCTATAATTCACCCCTCCACTTT,CASSLVGQGLSSYNSPLHF,TRBV7-2,NA,TRBJ1-6,NA
TGTGCCAGCAGTTTTCTAGGGAATCAGCCCCAGCATTTT,CASSFLGNQPQHF,TRBV12-3/TRBV12-4,NA,TRBJ1-5,few
TGTGCCAGCAGTTGGGCATCGGGGGGCTACACCTTC,CASSWASGGYTF,TRBV2,NA,TRBJ1-2,many
TGTGCCAGCAGTACCTCCAGGGGAGGAGGCTACACCTTC,CASSTSRGGGYTF,TRBV6-4,NA,TRBJ1-2,few
TGTGCCAGCAGCATGGCTAGCGGGAGGGATGGGCAGTTCTTC,CASSMASGRDGQFF,TRBV5-6,TRBD2,TRBJ2-1,NA
TGCAGTGCAGAGACAGGGGGTAAGAACACTGAAGCTTTCTTT,CSAETGGKNTEAFF,TRBV20-1,TRBD1,TRBJ1-1,NA
TGTGCCATCAGTGGAGCTGAGGGGGTCCCCCACGAGCAGTACTTC,CAISGAEGVPHEQYF,TRBV10-3,NA,TRBJ2-7,NA
TGTGCCAGCTCACTCTCCGCCGGGGTTCGCACGCAGTATTTT,CASSLSAGVRTQYF,TRBV18,NA,TRBJ2-3,NA
TGCAGTGCGCCGACAGGGGTAGGCTCCTACAATGAGCAGTTCTTC,CSAPTGVGSYNEQFF,TRBV20-1,TRBD1,TRBJ2-1,NA
TGTGCCAGCACCCCGGGACTAGCGGGAGGCCCCCACTACGAGCAGTACTTC,CASTPGLAGGPHYEQYF,TRBV28,TRBD2,TRBJ2-7,few
TGTGCCAGCAGTTACGTCAATCAGCCCCAGCATTTT,CASSYVNQPQHF,TRBV6-2/TRBV6-3,NA,TRBJ1-5,many
TGTGCCAGCAGTTACGTACGTGGGACTAGCGGGACTACAGATACGCAGTATTTT,CASSYVRGTSGTTDTQYF,TRBV6-9,TRBD2,TRBJ2-3,NA
TGCGCCAGCAGCAAAGACCGCTACGAGCAGTACTTC,CASSKDRYEQYF,TRBV5-1,NA,TRBJ2-7,few
TGTGCCAGCAGCTTGTTTGCGGGAGAGGATACGCAGTATTTT,CASSLFAGEDTQYF,TRBV7-8,TRBD2,TRBJ2-3,few
TGTGCCAGCAGCTTCATAGGAGGCCTCTACGAGCAGTACTTC,CASSFIGGLYEQYF,TRBV7-2,NA,TRBJ2-7,few
TGTGCCAGCAACAAGGGGGTCGGAGCTTTCTTT,CASNKGVGAFF,TRBV6-1,NA,TRBJ1-1,many
TGTGCCACCAACGAGGGACAAGAGACCCAGTACTTC,CATNEGQETQYF,TRBV24-1,NA,TRBJ2-5,NA
TGCAGTGCTGCTCAGGGGGCGCGGCCCGGGGAGCTGTTTTTT,CSAAQGARPGELFF,TRBV20-1,TRBD1,TRBJ2-2,NA
TGTGCCAGCAGTGGGACTAGCGGCCCCCGCCCAGATACGCAGTATTTT,CASSGTSGPRPDTQYF,TRBV28,TRBD2,TRBJ2-3,many
TGTGCCATCAGTGGGACAGGTCGTACTTACGAGCAGTACTTC,CAISGTGRTYEQYF,TRBV10-3,TRBD1,TRBJ2-7,NA
TGTGCCAGCAGTTCCCCCGCCGGGGCCGGGAACACTGAAGCTTTCTTT,CASSSPAGAGNTEAFF,TRBV28,NA,TRBJ1-1,many
TGTGCCAGCAGCGTCGCCTTAGGGTACGAGCAGTACTTC,CASSVALGYEQYF,TRBV9,NA,TRBJ2-7,few
TGCAGTGCTAGAGATACGACAGGATTCGATGGCTACACCTTC,CSARDTTGFDGYTF,TRBV20-1,NA,TRBJ1-2,NA
TGTGCCATCAGTCAGTCTAGCGAATACTCCTACGAGCAGTACTTC,CAISQSSEYSYEQYF,TRBV10-3,NA,TRBJ2-7,NA
TGTGCCTGGAGTGGGACTAGCGGGAGAAATGAGCAGTTCTTC,CAWSGTSGRNEQFF,TRBV30,TRBD2,TRBJ2-1,NA
TGTGCCAGCAGTTTCAAGGACGCCCGAAGGCTGAGAGATACGCAGTATTTT,CASSFKDARRLRDTQYF,TRBV28,NA,TRBJ2-3,many